These 3 T cell receptor beta chains were all obtained from the same sample, sequenced in a study of CD8 T cells in Susac syndrome. An input of 0.5 to 1 ug of RNA was subjected to reverse transcription using random hexamers. TCRdb re-derived calls from the immunoSEQ multiplex PCR reads in MiXCR, one entry per CDR3 protein. The table has 200,000 to 250,000 distinct CDR3 sequences, roughly 92% seen once. Sample: CD8+ T cells from PBMCs. These receptors all come from a human donor with multiple sclerosis.

The chain carries TRBV20-1 and TRBJ2-3, with D maybe TRBD1 (6 bases). Looked up from germline, CDR1 is DFQATT and CDR2 is SNEGSKA (reference sequence). Between the trimmed V and J ends, which lost 5 bases and 4 bases, there was a span of 13 bases. The CDR3 covers 13 residues. The CDR3 sequence is CSADRQEPDTQYF. The DNA of the CDR3 is TGCAGTGCTGACCGACAGGAGCCAGATACGCAGTATTTT.

This clonotype occurred once. The chain uses TRBV15 and TRBJ1-3, with D unclear. This CDR3 comprises 15 residues. Germline loops: CDR1 LNHNV, CDR2 YYDKDF (reference sequence). V lost 4 bases and J 2 bases, leaving 12 bases between the germline ends. The CDR3 reads CATSTEGLAGNTIYF. CDR3 coding DNA: TGTGCCACCAGCACAGAAGGACTGGCTGGAAACACCATATATTTT.

The genes are TRBV7-6 and TRBJ2-7; TRBD2 matches at 8 bases. CDR1 and CDR2 (germline): SGHVS, FNYEAQ. The CDR3 has 15 residues. V dropped 6 bases and J dropped 3; count of bases not matched to a gene: 10. CDR3 protein: CASRPTSGILYEQYF. CDR3 DNA sequence: TGTGCCAGCAGGCCCACTAGCGGAATACTCTACGAGCAGTACTTC. The full variable domain, rest sourced from reference TRBV7-6 and TRBJ2-7, is GAGVSQSPRYKVTKRGQDVALRCDPISGHVSLYWYRQALGQGPEFLTYFNYEAQQDKSGLPNDRFSAERPEGSISTLTIQRTEQRDSAMYRCASRPTSGILYEQYFGPGTRLTVT.